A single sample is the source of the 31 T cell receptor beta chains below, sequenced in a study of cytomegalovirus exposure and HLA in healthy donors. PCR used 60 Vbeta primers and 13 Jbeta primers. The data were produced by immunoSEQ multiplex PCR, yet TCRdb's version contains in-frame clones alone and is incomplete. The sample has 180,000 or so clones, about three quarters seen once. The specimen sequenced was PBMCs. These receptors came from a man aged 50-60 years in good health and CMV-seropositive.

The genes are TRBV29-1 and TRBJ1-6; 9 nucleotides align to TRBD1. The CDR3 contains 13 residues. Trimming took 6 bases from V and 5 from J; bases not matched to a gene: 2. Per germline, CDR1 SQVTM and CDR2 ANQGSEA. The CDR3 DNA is TGCAGCGTGGGACAGGGAGATAATTCACCCCTCCACTTT. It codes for CSVGQGDNSPLHF. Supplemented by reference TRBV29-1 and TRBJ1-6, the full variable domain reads SAVISQKPSRDICQRGTSLTIQCQVDSQVTMMFWYRQQPGQSLTLIATANQGSEATYESGFVIDKFPISRPNLTFSTLTVSNMSPEDSSIYLCSVGQGDNSPLHFGNGTRLTVT.

CDR3 loop: CASSLGSSGGAETQYF. The CDR3 DNA sequence: TGTGCCAGCAGCTTGGGGTCTAGCGGGGGGGCAGAGACCCAGTACTTC. The V gene is TRBV5-4, the J gene TRBJ2-5; 12 bases match TRBD2. V lost 0 bases and J lost 4; bases outside the gene matches: 4. Germline assignment: CDR1 SGHNT and CDR2 YYREEE (reference sequence). CDR3 length equals 16 residues.

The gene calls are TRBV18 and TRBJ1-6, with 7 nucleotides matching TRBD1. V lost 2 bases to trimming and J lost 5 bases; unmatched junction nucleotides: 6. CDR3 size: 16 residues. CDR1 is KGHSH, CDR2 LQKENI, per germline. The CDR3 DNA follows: TGTGCCAGCTCACCAAGGACAGGCGGCAATAATTCACCCCTCCACTTT. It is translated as CASSPRTGGNNSPLHF.

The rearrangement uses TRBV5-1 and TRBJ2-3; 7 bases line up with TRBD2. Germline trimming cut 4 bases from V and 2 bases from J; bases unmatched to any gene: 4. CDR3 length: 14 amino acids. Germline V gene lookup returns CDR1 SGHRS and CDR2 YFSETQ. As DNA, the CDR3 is TGCGCCAGCAGCCTCAGCGGGGCCACAGATACGCAGTATTTT. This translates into CASSLSGATDTQYF.

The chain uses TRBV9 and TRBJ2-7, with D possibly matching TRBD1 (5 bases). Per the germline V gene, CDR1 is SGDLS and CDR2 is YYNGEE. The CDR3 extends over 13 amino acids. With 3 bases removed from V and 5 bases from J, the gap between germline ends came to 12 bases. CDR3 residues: CASSEFTGDEQYF. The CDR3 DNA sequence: TGTGCCAGCAGCGAATTTACAGGCGACGAGCAGTACTTC.

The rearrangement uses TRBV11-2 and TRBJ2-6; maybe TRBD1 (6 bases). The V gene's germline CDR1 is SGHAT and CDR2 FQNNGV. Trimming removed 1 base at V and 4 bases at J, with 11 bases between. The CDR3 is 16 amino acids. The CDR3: CASSLGSGVGANVLTF. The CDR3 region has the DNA TGTGCCAGCAGCTTAGGATCAGGGGTCGGGGCCAACGTCCTGACTTTC.

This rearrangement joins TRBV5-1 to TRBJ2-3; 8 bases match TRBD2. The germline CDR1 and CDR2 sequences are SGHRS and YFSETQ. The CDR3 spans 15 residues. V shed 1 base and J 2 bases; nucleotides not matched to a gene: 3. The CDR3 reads CASSLRGGTTDTQYF. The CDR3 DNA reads TGCGCCAGCAGCTTGCGCGGGGGGACCACAGATACGCAGTATTTT.

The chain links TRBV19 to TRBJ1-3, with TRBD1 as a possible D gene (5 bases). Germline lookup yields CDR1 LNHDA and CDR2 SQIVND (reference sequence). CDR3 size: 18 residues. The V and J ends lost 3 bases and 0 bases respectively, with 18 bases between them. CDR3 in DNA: TGTGCCAGTAGTATTACCCTTCTTACAGGAATCTCTGGAAACACCATATATTTT. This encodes CASSITLLTGISGNTIYF.

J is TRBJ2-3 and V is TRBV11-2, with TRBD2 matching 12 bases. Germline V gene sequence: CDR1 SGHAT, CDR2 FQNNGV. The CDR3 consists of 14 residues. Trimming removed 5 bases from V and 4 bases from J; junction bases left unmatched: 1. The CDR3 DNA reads TGTGCCAGCAGCCCTAGCGGGGGGGCAGATACGCAGTATTTT. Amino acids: CASSPSGGADTQYF.

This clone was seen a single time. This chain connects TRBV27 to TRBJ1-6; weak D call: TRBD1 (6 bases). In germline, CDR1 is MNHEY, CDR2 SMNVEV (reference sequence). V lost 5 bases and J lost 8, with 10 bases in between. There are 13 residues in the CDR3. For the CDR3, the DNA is TGTGCCAGCAGTCGGACAGTGGATTCACCCCTCCACTTT. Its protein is CASSRTVDSPLHF.

The CDR3, as DNA: TGCGCCAGCAGCTCTGCGGGACAGGGGCTTGGCTACACCTTC. It translates to CASSSAGQGLGYTF. V gene TRBV5-1 combines with J gene TRBJ1-2; TRBD1 matches at 10 bases. The CDR3 runs to 14 residues. With 3 bases clipped from V and 7 bases from J, the junction kept 6 bases outside the gene matches. CDR1 SGHRS and CDR2 YFSETQ come from the germline V gene.

The chain's CDR3 is CASSLGLAGTSSYEQYV. In DNA, the CDR3 is TGCGCCAGCAGCTTGGGACTAGCGGGGACCAGCTCCTACGAGCAGTACGTC. The chain links TRBV5-1 to TRBJ2-7, with 11 positions matching TRBD2. The CDR3 covers 17 residues. The V segment lost 0 bases and the J segment 0 bases; nucleotides outside the gene matches: 5. Germline-derived CDR1 and CDR2 are SGHRS and YFSETQ.

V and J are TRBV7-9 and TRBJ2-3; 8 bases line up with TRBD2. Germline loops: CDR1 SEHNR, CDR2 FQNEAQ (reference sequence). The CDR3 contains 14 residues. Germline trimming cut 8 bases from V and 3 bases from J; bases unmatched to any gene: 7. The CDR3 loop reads CASLRGGKTDTQYF. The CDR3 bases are TGTGCCAGCCTGCGCGGGGGGAAAACAGATACGCAGTATTTT.

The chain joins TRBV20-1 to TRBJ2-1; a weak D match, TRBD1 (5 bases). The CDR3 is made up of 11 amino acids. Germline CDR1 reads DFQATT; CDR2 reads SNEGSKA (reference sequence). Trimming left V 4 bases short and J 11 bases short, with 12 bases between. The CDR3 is CSATSDRKQFF. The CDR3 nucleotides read TGCAGTGCTACCTCCGACAGAAAGCAGTTCTTC.

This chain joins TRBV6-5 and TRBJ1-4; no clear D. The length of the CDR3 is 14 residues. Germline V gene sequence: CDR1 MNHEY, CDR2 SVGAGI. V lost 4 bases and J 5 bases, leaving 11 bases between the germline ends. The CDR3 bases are TGTGCCAGCAGTTCGAGAGGTTTCAATGAAAAACTGTTTTTT. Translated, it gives CASSSRGFNEKLFF.

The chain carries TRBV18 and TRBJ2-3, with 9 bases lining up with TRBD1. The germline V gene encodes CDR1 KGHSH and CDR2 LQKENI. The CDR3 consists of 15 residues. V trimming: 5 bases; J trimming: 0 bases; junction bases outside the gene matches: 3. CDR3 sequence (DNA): TGTGCCAGCTCAACAGGGGGCAGGAGCACAGATACGCAGTATTTT. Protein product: CASSTGGRSTDTQYF.

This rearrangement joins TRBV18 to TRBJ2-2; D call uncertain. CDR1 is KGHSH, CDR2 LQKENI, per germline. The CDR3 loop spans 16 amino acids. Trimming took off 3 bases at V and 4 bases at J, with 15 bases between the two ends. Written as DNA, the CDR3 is TGTGCCAGCTCACCCCTCGATTCCCCGGGCACCGGGGAGCTGTTTTTT. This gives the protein CASSPLDSPGTGELFF.

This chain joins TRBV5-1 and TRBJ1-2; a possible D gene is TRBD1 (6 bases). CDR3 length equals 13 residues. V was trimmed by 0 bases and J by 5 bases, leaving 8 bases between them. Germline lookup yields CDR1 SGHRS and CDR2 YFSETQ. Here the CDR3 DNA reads TGCGCCAGCAGCTTGGACAGGGAATATGGCTACACCTTC. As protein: CASSLDREYGYTF.

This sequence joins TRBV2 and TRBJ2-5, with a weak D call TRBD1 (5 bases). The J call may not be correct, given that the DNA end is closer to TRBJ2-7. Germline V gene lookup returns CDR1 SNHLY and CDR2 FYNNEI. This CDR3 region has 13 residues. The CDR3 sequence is CASSLTASYEQYF. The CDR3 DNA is TGTGCCAGCAGCCTGACAGCATCCTACGAGCAGTACTTC.

DNA of the CDR3: TGTGCCAGCGGGCCAAATTCCAGGGGGCGATCCCAAAAACTGTTTTTT. Amino acids: CASGPNSRGRSQKLFF. The chain is built from TRBV27 and TRBJ1-4; 8 bases fit TRBD1. With 8 bases clipped from V and 9 bases from J, the junction kept 17 bases outside the gene matches. The CDR3 is made up of 16 amino acids. CDR1 MNHEY and CDR2 SMNVEV come from the germline V gene (reference sequence).

The CDR3 here is CASSDPFSGNTIYF. The CDR3 region has the DNA TGTGCCAGCAGTGACCCCTTCTCTGGAAACACCATATATTTT. The gene calls are TRBV6-1 and TRBJ1-3, with D unresolved. V gave up 3 bases and J gave up 0 bases, with 6 bases separating them. From germline, CDR1 is MNHNS and CDR2 SASEGT. This CDR3 is built from 14 residues.

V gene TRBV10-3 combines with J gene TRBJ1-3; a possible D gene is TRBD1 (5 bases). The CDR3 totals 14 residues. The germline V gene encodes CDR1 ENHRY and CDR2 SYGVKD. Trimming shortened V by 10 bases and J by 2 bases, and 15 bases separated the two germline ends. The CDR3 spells CATQTEGAGNTIYF. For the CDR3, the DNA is TGTGCCACCCAAACCGAAGGGGCTGGAAACACCATATATTTT.

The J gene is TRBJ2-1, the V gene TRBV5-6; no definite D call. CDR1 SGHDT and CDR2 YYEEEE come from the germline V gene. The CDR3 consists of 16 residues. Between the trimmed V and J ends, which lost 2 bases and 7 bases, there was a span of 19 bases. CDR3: CASSLEGGPTLNEQFF. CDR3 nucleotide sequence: TGTGCCAGCAGCTTAGAAGGCGGTCCCACTCTTAATGAGCAGTTCTTC. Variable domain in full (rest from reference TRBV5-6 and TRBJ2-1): DAGVTQSPTHLIKTRGQQVTLRCSPKSGHDTVSWYQQALGQGPQFIFQYYEEEERQRGNFPDRFSGHQFPNYSSELNVNALLLGDSALYLCASSLEGGPTLNEQFFGPGTRLTVL.

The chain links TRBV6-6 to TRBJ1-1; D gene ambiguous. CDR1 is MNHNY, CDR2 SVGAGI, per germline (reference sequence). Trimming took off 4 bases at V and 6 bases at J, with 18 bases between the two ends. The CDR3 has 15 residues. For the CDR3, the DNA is TGTGCCAGCAGTTTCCCCTTTGAGGTCTTGGCTGAAGCTTTCTTT. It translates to CASSFPFEVLAEAFF.

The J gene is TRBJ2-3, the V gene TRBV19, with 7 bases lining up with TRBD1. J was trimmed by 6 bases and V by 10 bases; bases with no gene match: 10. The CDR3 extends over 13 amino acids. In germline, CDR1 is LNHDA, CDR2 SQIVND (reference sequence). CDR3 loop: CATKDRNGDTQYF. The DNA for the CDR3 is TGTGCCACCAAGGACAGGAACGGGGATACGCAGTATTTT.

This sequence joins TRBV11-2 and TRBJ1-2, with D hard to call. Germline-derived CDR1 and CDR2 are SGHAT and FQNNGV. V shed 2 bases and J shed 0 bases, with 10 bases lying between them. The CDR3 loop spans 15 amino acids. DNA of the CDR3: TGTGCCAGCAGCTTACAGGCTCCTTCTAACTATGGCTACACCTTC. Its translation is CASSLQAPSNYGYTF.

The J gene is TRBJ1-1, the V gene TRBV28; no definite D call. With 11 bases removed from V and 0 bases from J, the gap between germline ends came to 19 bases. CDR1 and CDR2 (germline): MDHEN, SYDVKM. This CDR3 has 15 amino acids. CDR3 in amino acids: CASRRSATMNTEAFF. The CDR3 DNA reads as TGTGCCTCGAGGAGGTCCGCTACCATGAACACTGAAGCTTTCTTT.

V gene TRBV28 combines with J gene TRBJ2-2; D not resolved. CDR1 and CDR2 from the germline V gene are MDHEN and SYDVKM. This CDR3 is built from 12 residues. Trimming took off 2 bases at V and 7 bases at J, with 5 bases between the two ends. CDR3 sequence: CASSLVLGELFF. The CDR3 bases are TGTGCCAGCAGTTTAGTCCTCGGGGAGCTGTTTTTT.

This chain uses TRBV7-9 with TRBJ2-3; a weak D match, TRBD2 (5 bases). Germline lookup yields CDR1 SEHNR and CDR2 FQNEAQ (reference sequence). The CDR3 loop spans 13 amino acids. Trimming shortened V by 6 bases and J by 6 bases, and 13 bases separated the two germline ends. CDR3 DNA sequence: TGTGCCAGCAGACGCGGAGAGGGCGATACGCAGTATTTT. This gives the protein CASRRGEGDTQYF.

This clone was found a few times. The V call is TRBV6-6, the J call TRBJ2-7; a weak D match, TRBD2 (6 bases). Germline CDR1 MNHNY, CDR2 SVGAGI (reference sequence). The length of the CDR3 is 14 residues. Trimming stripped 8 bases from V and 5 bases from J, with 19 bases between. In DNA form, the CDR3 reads TGTGCCAGCGACTTAACCTGGGGGGTACACGAGCAGTACTTC. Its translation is CASDLTWGVHEQYF.

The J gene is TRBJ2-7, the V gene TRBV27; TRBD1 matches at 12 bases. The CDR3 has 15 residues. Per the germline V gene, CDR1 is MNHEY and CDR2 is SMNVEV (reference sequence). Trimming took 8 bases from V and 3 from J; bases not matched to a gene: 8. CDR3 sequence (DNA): TGTGCCAGCGCGATTGGGACAGGGGGCATCTACGAGCAGTACGTC. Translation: CASAIGTGGIYEQYV.